A selection of T cell receptor beta chains follows, all from one sample in a study of identical twins. A single record per CDR3 protein comes from TCRdb applying MiXCR to the 5' RACE reads. The sample carries just over 500,000 distinct CDR3 sequences, about 20% recorded once. The data were also submitted as part of a second study, on T cells expressing NK-cell markers.

The source material was CD4+ T cells sorted from blood. The receptors derive from a woman younger than 35 in good health. Each CDR3 is given without its conserved first and last residue. D genes are given only for firm matches.

V: TRBV9; D: NA; CDR3: ASSPRTYLSTEAF
V: TRBV2; D: TRBD2; CDR3: ASRAGTSGSNEQF
V: TRBV5-5; D: NA; CDR3: ASSLAGSSYNSPLH
V: TRBV2; D: NA; CDR3: ASSVGGPQH
V: TRBV20-1; D: TRBD2; CDR3: SARPGTSNNEQF
V: TRBV10-2; D: TRBD2; CDR3: ASRGLAGEETQY
V: TRBV7-2; D: NA; CDR3: ASSPWSAGSGYT
V: TRBV5-1; D: NA; CDR3: ASRLRSEQGHEQY
V: TRBV9; D: NA; CDR3: ASSTIPQGTDTQY
V: TRBV20-1; D: NA; CDR3: SARPPGGVFEAF
V: TRBV6-5; D: TRBD2; CDR3: ASSYSFSSGPINEQF
V: TRBV20-1; D: TRBD1; CDR3: SARDRRQGENTIY
V: TRBV5-1; D: NA; CDR3: ASSPRGRGTEAF
V: TRBV5-4; D: TRBD1; CDR3: ASSLRSGGQGHGANVLT
V: TRBV6-1; D: NA; CDR3: ASTPAGGNIQY
V: TRBV5-1; D: TRBD1; CDR3: ASSATGTESAPLH
V: TRBV29-1; D: TRBD1; CDR3: SVVSGQGSAQY
V: TRBV24-1; D: TRBD1; CDR3: ATSDTSSGGDTQY
V: TRBV7-9; D: NA; CDR3: ASSGPFREQF
V: TRBV5-1; D: NA; CDR3: ASRGDTPQF
V: TRBV7-8; D: NA; CDR3: ASSLKVFTDTQY
V: TRBV3-1; D: NA; CDR3: ASSQRKAGELF
V: TRBV5-5; D: NA; CDR3: ASSFGTLAGEEAF
V: TRBV5-1; D: TRBD1; CDR3: ASSPQGADLEAF
V: TRBV20-1; D: NA; CDR3: SAKSAYYGYT
V: TRBV6-1; D: NA; CDR3: ASRPLGGRGEKLF
V: TRBV20-1; D: TRBD1; CDR3: SARDLGTGGKQPQH